Only a few counts were recorded for the clone carrying this TCR beta chain. Its target is not known. The CDR3 is 12 residues long. Germline V gene data show CDR1 as SGHTA and CDR2 as FQGNSA. V lost 8 bases, J lost 4 bases, and 11 bases lay in between. This entry is derived from a study of T cells after yellow fever vaccination. Background on the study: The fractions with low cell numbers were processed using SMART-Seq v4 Ultra Low Input.

Study-level results: Some clonotypes were seen in both the CD4 and the CD8 compartments. These made up a small share and likely arose from convergent recombination. Weaker overall was a secondary response that nonetheless peaked faster, on day 5 versus 15. Post-booster repertoires contained most primary-vaccination clones again (roughly 97% CD4, over 70% CD8).

One entry per CDR3 protein results from TCRdb running MiXCR on the 5' RACE reads. The data contain hundreds of thousands of distinct CDR3 sequences, roughly 8.6% of them singletons. V gene TRBV7-2 combines with J gene TRBJ1-2; TRBD1 is a possible D gene (6 bases). Sequencing used PBMCs, obtained 45 days after the first yellow fever vaccination. This clonotype was obtained from a man aged 18 to 30 who received the YFV17D yellow fever vaccine. The CDR3 DNA follows: TGTGCCAGCGCGGGGGACACCTATGGCTACACCTTC. Translated: CASAGDTYGYTF.